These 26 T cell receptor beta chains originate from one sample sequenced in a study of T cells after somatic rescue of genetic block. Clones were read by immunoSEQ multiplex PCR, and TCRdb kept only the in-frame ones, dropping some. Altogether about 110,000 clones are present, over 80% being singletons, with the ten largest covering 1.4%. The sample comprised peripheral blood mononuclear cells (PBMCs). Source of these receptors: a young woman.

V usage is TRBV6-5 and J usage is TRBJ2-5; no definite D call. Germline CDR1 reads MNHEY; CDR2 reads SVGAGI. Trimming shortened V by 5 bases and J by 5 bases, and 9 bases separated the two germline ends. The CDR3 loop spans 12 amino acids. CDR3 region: CASSQTWETQYF. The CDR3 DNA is TGTGCCAGCAGTCAAACCTGGGAGACCCAGTACTTC.

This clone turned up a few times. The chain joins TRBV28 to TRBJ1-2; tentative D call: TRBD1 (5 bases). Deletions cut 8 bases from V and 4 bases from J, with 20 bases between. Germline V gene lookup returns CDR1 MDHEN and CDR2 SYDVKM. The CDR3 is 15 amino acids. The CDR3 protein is CASLTPRVGSYGYTF. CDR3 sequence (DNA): TGTGCCAGCCTCACTCCCAGGGTAGGGAGCTATGGCTACACCTTC.

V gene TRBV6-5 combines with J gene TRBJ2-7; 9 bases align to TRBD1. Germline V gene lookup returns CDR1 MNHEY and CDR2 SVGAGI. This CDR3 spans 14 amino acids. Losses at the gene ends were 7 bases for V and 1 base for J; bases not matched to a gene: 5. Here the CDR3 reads CASKRGQGSYEQYF. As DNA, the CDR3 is TGTGCCAGCAAAAGGGGACAGGGATCCTACGAGCAGTACTTC.

The CDR3 sequence: CASKNGGSYGYTF. CDR3 DNA sequence: TGTGCCAGCAAAAATGGCGGATCCTATGGCTACACCTTC. The chain links TRBV6-5 to TRBJ1-2; D remains unclear. The CDR3 length is 13 residues. Trimming shortened V by 7 bases and J by 4 bases, and 13 bases separated the two germline ends. Germline V CDR1 and CDR2: MNHEY, SVGAGI.

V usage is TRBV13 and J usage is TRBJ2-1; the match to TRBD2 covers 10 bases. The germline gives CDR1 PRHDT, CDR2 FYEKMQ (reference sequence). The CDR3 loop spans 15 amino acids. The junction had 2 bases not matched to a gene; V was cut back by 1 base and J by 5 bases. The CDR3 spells CASSLERGGNNEQFF. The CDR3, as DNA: TGTGCCAGCAGCTTAGAGCGGGGGGGCAACAATGAGCAGTTCTTC.

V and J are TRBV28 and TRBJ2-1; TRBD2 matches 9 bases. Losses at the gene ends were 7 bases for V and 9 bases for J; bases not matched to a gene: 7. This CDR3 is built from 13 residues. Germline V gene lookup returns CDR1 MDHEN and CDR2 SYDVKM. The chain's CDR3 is CASKAGGRIEQFF. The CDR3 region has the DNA TGTGCCAGCAAGGCGGGGGGGCGGATTGAGCAGTTCTTC.

For the CDR3, the DNA is TGTGCCAGCAGTGAGGCTCCCCCCCACTACGAGCAGTACTTC. The encoded protein is CASSEAPPHYEQYF. This chain connects TRBV25-1 to TRBJ2-7, with D unresolved. The CDR3 covers 14 residues. The V gene's germline CDR1 is MGHDK and CDR2 SYGVNS. V shed 3 bases and J shed 3 bases, with 12 bases lying between them.

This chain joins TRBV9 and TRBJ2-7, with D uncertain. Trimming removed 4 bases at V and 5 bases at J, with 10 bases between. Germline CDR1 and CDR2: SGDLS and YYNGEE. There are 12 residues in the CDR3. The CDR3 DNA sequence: TGTGCCAGCAGCCACCAAGGGAACGAGCAGTACTTC. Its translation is CASSHQGNEQYF.

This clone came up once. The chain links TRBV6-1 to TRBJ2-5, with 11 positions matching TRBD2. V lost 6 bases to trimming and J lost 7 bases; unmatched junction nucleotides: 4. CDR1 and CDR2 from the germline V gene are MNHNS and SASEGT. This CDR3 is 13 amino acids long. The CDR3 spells CASRVSGGGTQYF. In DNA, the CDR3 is TGTGCCAGCAGGGTTAGCGGGGGGGGGACCCAGTACTTC.

The CDR3 nucleotides read TGTGCCAGCGGGACTAGCGGGGGGGCCGAGCAGTACTTC. This translates into CASGTSGGAEQYF. The chain links TRBV27 to TRBJ2-7, with 16 bases aligning to TRBD2. The CDR3 runs 13 residues. V shed 8 bases, J shed 6 bases, and the junction held 1 base outside the gene matches. Germline CDR1 reads MNHEY; CDR2 reads SMNVEV (reference sequence).

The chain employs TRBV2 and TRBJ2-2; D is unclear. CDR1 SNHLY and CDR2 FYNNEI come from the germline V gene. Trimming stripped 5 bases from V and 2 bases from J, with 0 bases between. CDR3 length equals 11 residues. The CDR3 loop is CASSNTGELFF. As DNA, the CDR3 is TGTGCCAGCAGTAACACCGGGGAGCTGTTTTTT.

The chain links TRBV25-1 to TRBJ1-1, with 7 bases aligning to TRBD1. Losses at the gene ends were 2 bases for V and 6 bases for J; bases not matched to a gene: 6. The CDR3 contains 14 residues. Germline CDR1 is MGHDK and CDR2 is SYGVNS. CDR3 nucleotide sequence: TGTGCCAGCAGTGAACAACAGGGGTCGGCTGAAGCTTTCTTT. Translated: CASSEQQGSAEAFF.

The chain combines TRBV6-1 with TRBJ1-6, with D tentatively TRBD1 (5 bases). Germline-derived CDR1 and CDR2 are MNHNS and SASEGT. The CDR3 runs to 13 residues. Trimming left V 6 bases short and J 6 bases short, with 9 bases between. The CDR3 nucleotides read TGTGCCAGCAGGGGGGAGGTTAATTCACCCCTCCACTTT. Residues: CASRGEVNSPLHF.

The CDR3 sequence is CSVLVSSYEQYF. The CDR3 coding sequence is TGCAGCGTTCTGGTAAGCTCCTACGAGCAGTACTTC. The V and J genes are TRBV29-1 and TRBJ2-7; no reliable D call. Trimming cost V 5 bases and J 0 bases, with 8 bases left between them. The CDR3 is made up of 12 amino acids. The V gene's germline CDR1 is SQVTM and CDR2 ANQGSEA.

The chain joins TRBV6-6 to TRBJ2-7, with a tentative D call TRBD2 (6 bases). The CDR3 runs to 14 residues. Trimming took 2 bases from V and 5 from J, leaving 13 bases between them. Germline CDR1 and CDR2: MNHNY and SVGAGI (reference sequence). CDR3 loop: CASSYAAGLDEQYF. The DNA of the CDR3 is TGTGCCAGCAGTTACGCCGCGGGGCTTGACGAGCAGTACTTC.

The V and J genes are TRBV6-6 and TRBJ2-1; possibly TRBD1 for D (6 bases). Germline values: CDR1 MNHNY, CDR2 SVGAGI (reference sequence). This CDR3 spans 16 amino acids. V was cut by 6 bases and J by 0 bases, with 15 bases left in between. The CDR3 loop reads CASSRVQGSSYNEQFF. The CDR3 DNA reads TGTGCCAGCAGCCGTGTACAGGGCAGCTCCTACAATGAGCAGTTCTTC.

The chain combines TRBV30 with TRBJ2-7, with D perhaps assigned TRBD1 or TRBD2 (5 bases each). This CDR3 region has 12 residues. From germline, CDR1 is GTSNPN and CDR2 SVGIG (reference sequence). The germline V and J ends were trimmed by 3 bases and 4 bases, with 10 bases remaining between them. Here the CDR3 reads CAWSDGGYEQYF. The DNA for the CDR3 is TGTGCCTGGAGCGATGGGGGTTACGAGCAGTACTTC.

CDR3 residues: CASSRGQNNEQFF. In DNA, the CDR3 is TGTGCCAGCAGCCGAGGACAGAACAATGAGCAGTTCTTC. This chain uses TRBV6-4 with TRBJ2-1; possibly TRBD1 for D (6 bases). The CDR3 contains 13 residues. The germline CDR1 and CDR2 sequences are MRHNA and SNTAGT. Trimming removed 6 bases from V and 5 bases from J, with 11 bases in between.

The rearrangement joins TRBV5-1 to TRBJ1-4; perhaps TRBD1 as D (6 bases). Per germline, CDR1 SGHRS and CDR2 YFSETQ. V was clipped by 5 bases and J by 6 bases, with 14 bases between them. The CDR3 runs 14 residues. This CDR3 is CASRPTGRDEKLFF. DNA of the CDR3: TGCGCCAGCAGACCCACAGGGAGGGATGAAAAACTGTTTTTT.

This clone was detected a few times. The CDR3 region is CASSLIDGGYTF. The CDR3 DNA reads as TGTGCCAGCAGTTTAATAGACGGAGGCTACACCTTC. This sequence joins TRBV28 and TRBJ1-2; no clear D gene. With 2 bases removed from V and 8 bases from J, the gap between germline ends came to 9 bases. Germline V CDR1 and CDR2: MDHEN, SYDVKM. The CDR3 is 12 amino acids.

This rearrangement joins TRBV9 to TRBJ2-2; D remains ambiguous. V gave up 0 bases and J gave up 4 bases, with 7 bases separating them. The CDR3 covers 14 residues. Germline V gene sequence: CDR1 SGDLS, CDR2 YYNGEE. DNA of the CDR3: TGTGCCAGCAGCGTAGGCAGCTCCACCGGGGAGCTGTTTTTT. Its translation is CASSVGSSTGELFF. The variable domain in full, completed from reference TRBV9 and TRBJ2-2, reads DSGVTQTPKHLITATGQRVTLRCSPRSGDLSVYWYQQSLDQGLQFLIQYYNGEERAKGNILERFSAQQFPDLHSELNLSSLELGDSALYFCASSVGSSTGELFFGEGSRLTVL.

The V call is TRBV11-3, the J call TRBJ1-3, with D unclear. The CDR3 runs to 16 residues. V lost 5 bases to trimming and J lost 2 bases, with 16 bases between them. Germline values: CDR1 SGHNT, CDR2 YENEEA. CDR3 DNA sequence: TGTGCCAGCAGCCCTCAAGAGGGTGCAACTGGAAACACCATATATTTT. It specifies CASSPQEGATGNTIYF.

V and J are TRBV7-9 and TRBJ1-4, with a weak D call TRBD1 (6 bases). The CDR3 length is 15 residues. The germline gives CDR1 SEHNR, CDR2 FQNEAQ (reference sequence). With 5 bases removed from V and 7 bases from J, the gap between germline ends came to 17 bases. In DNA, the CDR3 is TGTGCCAGCAGCCCAGAGGGGGGGAAGGGTGAAAAACTGTTTTTT. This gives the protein CASSPEGGKGEKLFF.

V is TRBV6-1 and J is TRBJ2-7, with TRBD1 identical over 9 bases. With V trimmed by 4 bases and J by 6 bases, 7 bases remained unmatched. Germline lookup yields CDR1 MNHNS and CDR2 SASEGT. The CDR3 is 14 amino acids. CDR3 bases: TGTGCCAGCAGTGTACGTACAGGGGGCAGCGAGCAGTACTTC. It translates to CASSVRTGGSEQYF.

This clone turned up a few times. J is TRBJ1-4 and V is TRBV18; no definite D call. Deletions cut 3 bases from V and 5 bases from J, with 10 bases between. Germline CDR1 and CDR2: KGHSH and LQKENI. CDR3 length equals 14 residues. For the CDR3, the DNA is TGTGCCAGCTCACCCTCCGTTGGGAATGAAAAACTGTTTTTT. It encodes CASSPSVGNEKLFF.

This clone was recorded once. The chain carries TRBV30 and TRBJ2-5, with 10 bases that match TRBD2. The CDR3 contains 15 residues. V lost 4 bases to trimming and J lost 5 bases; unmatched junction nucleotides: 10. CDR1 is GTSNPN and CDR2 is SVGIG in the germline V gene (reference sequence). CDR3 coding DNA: TGTGCCTGGAAGGCTAGCGGGGGCCCTCGGGAGACCCAGTACTTC. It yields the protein CAWKASGGPRETQYF.